The clone carrying this T cell receptor beta chain was observed many times. Its antigen remains unidentified. The data belong to a study of regulatory T cells in long-lasting Graves disease. Time point reported: newly diagnosed GD, antithyroid drugs for less than 3 months. PBMC RNA was the source of the TCR library. Study findings and constraints: Persistent Graves' patients showed a TCR diversity that was lower than that of newly diagnosed ones.

In building TCR beta libraries, iRepertoire HTBI primers were used together with Arm-PCR of CDR3 regions. As handled by the study authors: Samples jointly harbored about 65 TRBV and 15 or so TRBJ segments. TCRdb ran MiXCR on the multiplex PCR reads and lists one entry per CDR3 protein. TCRdb, rather than the study authors, made the V and J calls. The sample holds under 400,000 distinct CDR3 sequences, over 15% seen once. Trimming shortened V by 3 bases and J by 8 bases, and 14 bases separated the two germline ends. CDR1 is DFQATT and CDR2 is SNEGSKA in the germline V gene (reference sequence). This CDR3 has 13 amino acids. A further study also used this sample, focusing on T cells in Graves' hyperthyroidism and ophthalmopathy. According to that study: RT-PCR in the first round (using the HTBI primer set) targeted the TCR CDR3. Patients with ophthalmopathy were separated from those with stable hyperthyroidism by a 13 V-J model.

The receptor was derived from a man between 40 and 49 years old with Graves disease. The starting material was peripheral blood mononuclear cells (PBMCs), obtained at new diagnosis, from a patient treated with antithyroid drugs. V gene TRBV20-1 combines with J gene TRBJ2-1; unclear D gene. The DNA of the CDR3 is TGCAGTGCTAGGCCCAGAAGTGGGGATGAGCAGTTCTTC. It codes for CSARPRSGDEQFF.